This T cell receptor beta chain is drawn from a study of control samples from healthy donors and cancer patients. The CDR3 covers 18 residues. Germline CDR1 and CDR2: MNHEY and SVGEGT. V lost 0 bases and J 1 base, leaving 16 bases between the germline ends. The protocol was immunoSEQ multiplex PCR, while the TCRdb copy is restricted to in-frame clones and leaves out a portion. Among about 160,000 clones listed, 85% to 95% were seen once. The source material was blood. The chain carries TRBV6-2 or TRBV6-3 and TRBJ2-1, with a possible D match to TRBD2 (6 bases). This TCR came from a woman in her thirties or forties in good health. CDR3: CASSYSARDSPSYNEQFF. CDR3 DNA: TGTGCCAGCAGTTACTCGGCGCGGGATTCTCCTTCCTACAATGAGCAGTTCTTC.